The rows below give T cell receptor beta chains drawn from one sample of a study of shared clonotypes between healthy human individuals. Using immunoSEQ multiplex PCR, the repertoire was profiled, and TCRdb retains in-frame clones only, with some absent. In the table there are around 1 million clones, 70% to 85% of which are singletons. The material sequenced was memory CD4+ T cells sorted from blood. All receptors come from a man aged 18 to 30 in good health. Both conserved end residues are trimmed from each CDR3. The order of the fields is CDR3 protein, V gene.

ASSSGREGFQETQY,TRBV11-3
ASSWAGLAGAGADTQY,TRBV5-1
ASSLAGLAAYEQY,TRBV7-2
ASSTSGTPQETQY,TRBV13
ASRHAANVLT,TRBV6-6
ATKEAQEHEQF,TRBV10-3
ATSRDRAGSPEAF,TRBV15
ASSPPGQFGGELF,TRBV18
ASSPPERLVTEAF,TRBV18
SVAGQGGF,TRBV29-1